The 28 T cell receptor beta chains presented below share a single source sample, sequenced in a study of blood T cell repertoires in COVID-19. Method: immunoSEQ multiplex PCR; TCRdb's copy keeps in-frame clones and lacks some. The sample shows about 190,000 clones, roughly 90% of them seen only once. Sequenced sample: peripheral blood. The receptors were gathered from a man aged 40-55 years with acute or convalescent COVID-19.

The gene calls are TRBV9 and TRBJ2-3; D might be TRBD2 (5 bases). The CDR3 has 14 residues. CDR1 is SGDLS and CDR2 is YYNGEE in the germline V gene. Trimming shortened V by 0 bases and J by 0 bases, and 5 bases separated the two germline ends. As DNA, the CDR3 is TGTGCCAGCAGCGTAGGGACTAGCACAGATACGCAGTATTTT. This codes for CASSVGTSTDTQYF.

This chain joins TRBV28 and TRBJ1-3; 9 bases are a match to TRBD1. V gave up 3 bases and J gave up 3 bases; unmatched junction bases: 3. The CDR3 loop spans 15 amino acids. CDR1 is MDHEN and CDR2 is SYDVKM in the germline V gene. CDR3 amino acids: CASSLGDRDGNTIYF. The CDR3 region has the DNA TGTGCCAGCAGTTTGGGGGACAGGGATGGAAACACCATATATTTT.

This clone was observed once. The V gene is TRBV7-9, the J gene TRBJ1-1, with 7 bases matching TRBD1. The V gene's germline CDR1 is SEHNR and CDR2 FQNEAQ (reference sequence). The CDR3 totals 14 residues. V shed 2 bases and J 5 bases; nucleotides not matched to a gene: 5. The chain's CDR3 is CASSLRGLGTEAFF. The CDR3 coding sequence is TGTGCCAGCAGCTTAAGGGGGCTGGGGACTGAAGCTTTCTTT.

The CDR3 DNA is TGTGCCAGCAGCTTAGGGCTAGCGGGGGGGTCCTACACCGGGGAGCTGTTTTTT. It specifies CASSLGLAGGSYTGELFF. The rearrangement joins TRBV7-2 to TRBJ2-2; 12 bases map to TRBD2. This CDR3 comprises 18 residues. Germline lookup yields CDR1 SGHTA and CDR2 FQGNSA. V gave up 1 base and J gave up 3 bases; unmatched junction bases: 6.

The V call is TRBV9, the J call TRBJ1-3, with D unclear. The CDR3 extends over 16 amino acids. Trimming removed 0 bases from V and 4 bases from J, with 14 bases in between. The germline V gene encodes CDR1 SGDLS and CDR2 YYNGEE. The chain's CDR3 is CASSVGLVEAGNTIYF. The CDR3, as DNA: TGTGCCAGCAGCGTAGGGTTGGTAGAGGCGGGAAACACCATATATTTT.

With respect to this clone: Within the sample, other DNA sequences also encode this same CDR3. The chain couples TRBV5-1 to TRBJ2-7; D is possibly TRBD1 (5 bases). Trimming pared 7 bases from V and 3 bases from J, leaving 11 bases between. Germline V gene lookup returns CDR1 SGHRS and CDR2 YFSETQ. CDR3 length equals 12 residues. CDR3 DNA: TGCGCCAGCTCACAGGACAACTACGAGCAGTACTTC. Protein product: CASSQDNYEQYF.

This chain links TRBV28 with TRBJ2-6, with D possibly TRBD1 on 6 matching bases. Germline V CDR1 and CDR2: MDHEN, SYDVKM. V gave up 8 bases and J gave up 2 bases, with 16 bases separating them. This CDR3 region has 16 residues. The CDR3 coding sequence is TGTGCCAGCCGAGGCTTAGGGGGTGCTGGGGCCAACGTCCTGACTTTC. Translated: CASRGLGGAGANVLTF. The variable domain in full, completed from reference TRBV28 and TRBJ2-6, reads DVKVTQSSRYLVKRTGEKVFLECVQDMDHENMFWYRQDPGLGLRLIYFSYDVKMKEKGDIPEGYSVSREKKERFSLILESASTNQTSMYLCASRGLGGAGANVLTFGAGSRLTVL.

V usage is TRBV10-1 and J usage is TRBJ2-5, with a weak D call TRBD1 (6 bases). The CDR3 has 17 amino acids. Germline assignment: CDR1 WNHNN and CDR2 SYGVQD (reference sequence). Deletions cut 1 base from V and 5 bases from J, with 20 bases between. The CDR3 loop is CASSECWGRGKWETQYF. CDR3 nucleotide sequence: TGCGCCAGCAGTGAGTGTTGGGGGCGCGGTAAATGGGAGACCCAGTACTTC.

V gene TRBV12-3 or TRBV12-4 combines with J gene TRBJ2-7; D is possibly TRBD2 (5 bases). V lost 3 bases and J 3 bases, leaving 9 bases between the germline ends. The CDR3 sequence is 13 residues long. The CDR3 DNA reads as TGTGCCAGCAGTTTGTTTGAGGGCTACGAGCAGTACTTC. As protein: CASSLFEGYEQYF.

The chain links TRBV7-2 to TRBJ1-4; D remains ambiguous. Per germline, CDR1 SGHTA and CDR2 FQGNSA. CDR3 length: 16 amino acids. V gave up 5 bases and J gave up 0 bases, with 13 bases separating them. The CDR3 reads CASSQLGATTNEKLFF. CDR3 in DNA: TGTGCCAGCAGCCAGCTTGGAGCAACAACTAATGAAAAACTGTTTTTT.

The chain carries TRBV5-5 and TRBJ2-3, with TRBD1 as a possible D gene (6 bases). The CDR3 runs 15 residues. Germline loops: CDR1 SGHKS, CDR2 YYEKEE (reference sequence). Trimming shortened V by 1 base and J by 4 bases, and 13 bases separated the two germline ends. The CDR3 reads CASSLTGLSPDTQYF. The CDR3 DNA reads TGTGCCAGCAGCTTGACAGGGCTGAGTCCAGATACGCAGTATTTT.

The chain joins TRBV4-2 to TRBJ1-2, with D uncertain. V gave up 0 bases and J gave up 7 bases, with 15 bases separating them. The CDR3 sequence is 15 residues long. CDR1 LGHNA and CDR2 YNFKEQ come from the germline V gene. The CDR3 sequence is CASSQDESGFGGYTF. As DNA, the CDR3 is TGTGCCAGCAGCCAAGATGAATCGGGGTTTGGTGGCTACACCTTC.

The CDR3 sequence: CASSEIRTGGKPQHF. The CDR3 DNA reads TGTGCCAGCAGTGAAATAAGGACAGGGGGTAAGCCCCAGCATTTT. This chain connects TRBV6-1 to TRBJ1-5; TRBD1 matches at 10 bases. Germline V CDR1 and CDR2: MNHNS, SASEGT. The V and J ends lost 2 bases and 8 bases, in that order; junction bases with no gene match: 6. The CDR3 is made up of 15 amino acids.

CDR3 coding DNA: TGTGCCAGCAGCGCCGGGACAGGGGGCCGGGGAGCTTTCTTT. Its protein product is CASSAGTGGRGAFF. The V gene is TRBV7-9, the J gene TRBJ1-1, with 12 bases matching TRBD1. CDR3 length equals 14 residues. Germline CDR1 and CDR2: SEHNR and FQNEAQ (reference sequence). V shed 5 bases, J shed 10 bases, and the junction held 8 bases outside the gene matches.

This clone was picked up one time. The rearrangement joins TRBV9 to TRBJ2-3, with 12 bases matching TRBD2. V was clipped by 0 bases and J by 3 bases; unmatched bases: 2. Germline CDR1 reads SGDLS; CDR2 reads YYNGEE. The CDR3 has 16 amino acids. The CDR3 nucleotides are TGTGCCAGCAGCGTAGACGGGACTAGCGGGACAGATACGCAGTATTTT. This translates into CASSVDGTSGTDTQYF.

V gene TRBV2 combines with J gene TRBJ2-2; 9 bases agree with TRBD1. V trimming: 7 bases; J trimming: 0 bases; junction bases outside the gene matches: 6. The CDR3 is 16 amino acids. CDR1 is SNHLY, CDR2 FYNNEI, per germline. The CDR3 spells CASIGTGPANTGELFF. For the CDR3, the DNA is TGTGCCAGCATTGGGACAGGGCCCGCGAACACCGGGGAGCTGTTTTTT.

This clone has a single count. J is TRBJ1-2 and V is TRBV30, with D uncertain. This CDR3 has 13 residues. Trimming took 0 bases from V and 8 from J, leaving 13 bases between them. The germline CDR1 and CDR2 sequences are GTSNPN and SVGIG (reference sequence). The CDR3 sequence is CAWSVRLEEGYTF. The CDR3, as DNA: TGTGCCTGGAGTGTTAGACTTGAAGAGGGCTACACCTTC.

This chain links TRBV18 with TRBJ2-7; 14 bases are a match to TRBD2. V trimming: 3 bases; J trimming: 4 bases; junction bases outside the gene matches: 5. Per the germline V gene, CDR1 is KGHSH and CDR2 is LQKENI. This CDR3 comprises 16 residues. The CDR3 protein is CASSPRGTSGGYEQYF. CDR3 nucleotide sequence: TGTGCCAGCTCACCGCGAGGGACTAGCGGGGGTTACGAGCAGTACTTC.

This clone has just a few counts. This sequence joins TRBV30 and TRBJ1-5; no firm D call. The germline V gene has CDR1 GTSNPN and CDR2 SVGIG (reference sequence). The V and J ends lost 0 bases and 4 bases respectively, with 10 bases between them. The CDR3 is 14 amino acids. The CDR3 region is CAWSVVSRNQPQHF. DNA for the CDR3: TGTGCCTGGAGTGTAGTCTCCCGGAATCAGCCCCAGCATTTT.

The CDR3 reads CASAGAGSQETQYF. The CDR3 DNA follows: TGTGCCAGCGCCGGGGCGGGAAGCCAAGAGACCCAGTACTTC. The V call is TRBV5-4, the J call TRBJ2-5; perhaps TRBD2 as D (6 bases). Trimming took off 7 bases at V and 1 base at J, with 14 bases between the two ends. Germline CDR1 is SGHNT and CDR2 is YYREEE (reference sequence). The CDR3 has 14 residues.

The chain's CDR3 is CASTPHTSRSYNEQFF. As DNA, the CDR3 is TGTGCCAGTACCCCTCACACATCCCGCTCCTACAATGAGCAGTTCTTC. V gene TRBV19 combines with J gene TRBJ2-1, with no clear D. Germline-derived CDR1 and CDR2 are LNHDA and SQIVND (reference sequence). Trimming took off 7 bases at V and 0 bases at J, with 16 bases between the two ends. The CDR3 has 16 residues.

This clone was seen just once. The chain links TRBV28 to TRBJ2-2; 9 bases map to TRBD2. Germline CDR1 is MDHEN and CDR2 is SYDVKM. Trimming at V came to 4 bases and at J to 0 bases, leaving 3 bases not matched to a gene. The CDR3 is 16 amino acids. CDR3 sequence reads: CASSWGLAPNTGELFF. The CDR3, as DNA: TGTGCCAGCAGTTGGGGACTAGCTCCGAACACCGGGGAGCTGTTTTTT.

The V and J genes are TRBV9 and TRBJ1-1, with D perhaps matching TRBD1 (6 bases). The CDR3 has 18 residues. The V gene lost 0 bases and the J gene lost 1 base, with 19 bases spanning the gap. CDR1 is SGDLS and CDR2 is YYNGEE in the germline V gene. In DNA, the CDR3 is TGTGCCAGCAGCGTAGAGGGGGGGTATGGTATAGGGAACACTGAAGCTTTCTTT. Its translation is CASSVEGGYGIGNTEAFF.

The CDR3 nucleotides read TGTGCCAGCAGCCCTGGGACAGGCGTGTCACCCCTCCACTTT. Its protein is CASSPGTGVSPLHF. The V call is TRBV28, the J call TRBJ1-6, with 8 nucleotides matching TRBD1. Germline values: CDR1 MDHEN, CDR2 SYDVKM. Unmatched junction bases numbered 8, after V lost 6 bases and J lost 10 bases. The length of the CDR3 is 14 residues.

As DNA, the CDR3 is TGTGCCAGCAGCCCCCACCTTCTAGCGGGGGGGCCCGAGCAGTACTTC. Amino acid sequence: CASSPHLLAGGPEQYF. The chain employs TRBV7-2 and TRBJ2-7; the match to TRBD2 covers 12 bases. This CDR3 contains 16 residues. V lost 5 bases, J lost 6 bases, and 11 bases stayed unmatched. From germline, CDR1 is SGHTA and CDR2 FQGNSA.

V and J are TRBV29-1 and TRBJ2-2; D is perhaps TRBD2 (5 bases). The CDR3 has 13 amino acids. V lost 3 bases to trimming and J lost 1 base, with 6 bases between them. The germline gives CDR1 SQVTM, CDR2 ANQGSEA. CDR3 protein: CSVDRGNTGELFF. CDR3 nucleotides: TGCAGCGTTGACCGGGGGAACACCGGGGAGCTGTTTTTT.

This chain links TRBV9 with TRBJ2-2; maybe TRBD2 (6 bases). This CDR3 spans 13 amino acids. Deletions cut 6 bases from V and 6 bases from J, with 12 bases between. Germline V gives CDR1 SGDLS, CDR2 YYNGEE. The CDR3 DNA reads as TGTGCCAGCAACACGGAGGGATCCGGGGAGCTGTTTTTT. It yields the protein CASNTEGSGELFF.

The CDR3 loop reads CATSRPPGVWETQYF. CDR3 sequence (DNA): TGTGCCACCAGCAGACCCCCCGGGGTTTGGGAGACCCAGTACTTC. The chain carries TRBV15 and TRBJ2-5; tentatively, D is TRBD2 (5 bases). The CDR3 totals 15 residues. V shed 2 bases and J shed 5 bases, with 15 bases lying between them. Germline CDR1 reads LNHNV; CDR2 reads YYDKDF (reference sequence).